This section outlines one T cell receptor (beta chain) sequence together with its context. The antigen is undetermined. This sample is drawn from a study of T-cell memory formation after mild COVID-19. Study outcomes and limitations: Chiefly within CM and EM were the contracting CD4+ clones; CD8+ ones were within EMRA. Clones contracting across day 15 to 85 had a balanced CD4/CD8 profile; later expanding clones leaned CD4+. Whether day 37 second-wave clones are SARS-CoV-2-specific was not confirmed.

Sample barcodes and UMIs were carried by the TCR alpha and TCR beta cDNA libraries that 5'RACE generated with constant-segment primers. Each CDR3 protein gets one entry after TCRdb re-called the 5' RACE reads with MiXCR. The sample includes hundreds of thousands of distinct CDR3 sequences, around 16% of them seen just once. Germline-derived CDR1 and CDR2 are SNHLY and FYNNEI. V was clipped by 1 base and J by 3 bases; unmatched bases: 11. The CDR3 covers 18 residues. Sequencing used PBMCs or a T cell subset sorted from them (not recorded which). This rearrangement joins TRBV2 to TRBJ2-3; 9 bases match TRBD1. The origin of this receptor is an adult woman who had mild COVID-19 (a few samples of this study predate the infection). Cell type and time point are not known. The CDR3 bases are TGTGCCAGCAGTGAAGACAGGGGGCCCTTTTTAGGAACAGATACGCAGTATTTT. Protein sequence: CASSEDRGPFLGTDTQYF.